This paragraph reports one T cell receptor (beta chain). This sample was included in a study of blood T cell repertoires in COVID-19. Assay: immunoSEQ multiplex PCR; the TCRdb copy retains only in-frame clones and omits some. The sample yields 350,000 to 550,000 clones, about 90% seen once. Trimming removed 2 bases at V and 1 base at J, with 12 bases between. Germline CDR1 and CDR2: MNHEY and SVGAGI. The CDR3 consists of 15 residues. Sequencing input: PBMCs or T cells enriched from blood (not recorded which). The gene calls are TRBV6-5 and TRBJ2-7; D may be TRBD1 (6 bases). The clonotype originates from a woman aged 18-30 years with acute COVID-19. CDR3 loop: CASSYGGFGSYEQYF. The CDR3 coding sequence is TGTGCCAGCAGTTACGGGGGCTTTGGGTCCTACGAGCAGTACTTC.